What follows are 32 T cell receptor beta chains derived from one specimen sequenced in a study of blood T cell repertoires in COVID-19. Repertoires were generated with immunoSEQ multiplex PCR, while TCRdb's copy carries only in-frame clones and drops some. The table includes a few hundred thousand clones, over 65% detected once. Sequencing was carried out using peripheral blood. These TCRs come from a woman over 75 with acute or convalescent COVID-19.

CDR3 loop: CASSEAGRGGTGELFF. The DNA for the CDR3 is TGTGCCAGCAGTGAAGCCGGCAGGGGCGGTACCGGGGAGCTGTTTTTT. V and J are TRBV6-1 and TRBJ2-2, with D maybe TRBD1 (6 bases). Trimming left V 0 bases short and J 5 bases short, with 13 bases between. Germline V gene lookup returns CDR1 MNHNS and CDR2 SASEGT. This CDR3 is built from 16 residues.

The chain uses TRBV5-5 and TRBJ1-2; D is undetermined. This CDR3 has 16 residues. The ends were cut back, 4 bases at V and 0 bases at J, with 16 bases in the middle. Germline assignment: CDR1 SGHKS and CDR2 YYEKEE (reference sequence). In DNA form, the CDR3 reads TGTGCCAGCAGCCCATTTGACACACTAGCTAACTATGGCTACACCTTC. Translating it yields CASSPFDTLANYGYTF.

The chain has TRBV5-5 and TRBJ2-7; 7 nucleotides line up with TRBD1. The junction had 5 bases not matched to a gene; V was cut back by 2 bases and J by 6 bases. CDR1 and CDR2 from the germline V gene are SGHKS and YYEKEE (reference sequence). The CDR3 is made up of 13 amino acids. The CDR3 loop reads CASSFLDRSEQYF. The CDR3 nucleotides read TGTGCCAGCAGCTTCCTGGACAGGAGCGAGCAGTACTTC.

In this sample, this clone turned up many times. The V call is TRBV7-2, the J call TRBJ1-1; D might be TRBD1 (5 bases). The CDR3 has 14 amino acids. Germline CDR1 is SGHTA and CDR2 is FQGNSA. Trimming removed 2 bases at V and 5 bases at J, with 12 bases between. The CDR3 region is CASSLSGLRTEAFF. Here the CDR3 DNA reads TGTGCCAGCAGCTTATCAGGGTTACGGACTGAAGCTTTCTTT.

V gene TRBV11-3 combines with J gene TRBJ1-2; the D is unclear. The CDR3 is made up of 11 amino acids. Trimming stripped 7 bases from V and 5 bases from J, with 8 bases between. Germline CDR1 and CDR2: SGHNT and YENEEA. The CDR3 is CASTTLYGYTF. The DNA for the CDR3 is TGTGCCAGCACAACCCTATATGGCTACACCTTC.

CDR3 sequence reads: CASSVRPLPGLGYTEAFF. CDR3 coding DNA: TGTGCCAGCAGTGTTCGTCCCCTGCCGGGACTGGGATACACTGAAGCTTTCTTT. The chain uses TRBV6-1 and TRBJ1-1; D may be TRBD1 (5 bases). The length of the CDR3 is 18 residues. Germline assignment: CDR1 MNHNS and CDR2 SASEGT. The germline V and J ends were trimmed by 4 bases and 3 bases, with 24 bases remaining between them.

The CDR3, as DNA: TGTGCCAGCAGCTTAGTGCAGGGGGCCTACTACGAGCAGTACTTC. Amino acid sequence: CASSLVQGAYYEQYF. J is TRBJ2-7 and V is TRBV11-2; 8 bases agree with TRBD1. Per the germline V gene, CDR1 is SGHAT and CDR2 is FQNNGV. CDR3 length: 15 amino acids. The V and J ends lost 1 base and 3 bases, in that order; junction bases with no gene match: 5.

The chain is built from TRBV19 and TRBJ2-7; TRBD2 is a possible D gene (5 bases). CDR1 and CDR2 (germline): LNHDA, SQIVND (reference sequence). The CDR3 extends over 15 amino acids. With 5 bases removed from V and 0 bases from J, the gap between germline ends came to 14 bases. The CDR3 region is CASSPSGIFSYEQYF. CDR3 sequence (DNA): TGTGCCAGTAGTCCCTCCGGGATTTTCTCCTACGAGCAGTACTTC.

CDR3 in amino acids: CASSRRQGAEGNQPQHF. For the CDR3, the DNA is TGTGCCAGTAGTAGAAGACAGGGGGCGGAGGGCAATCAGCCCCAGCATTTT. This sequence joins TRBV19 and TRBJ1-5; 10 bases are shared with TRBD1. Germline V CDR1 and CDR2: LNHDA, SQIVND (reference sequence). V lost 4 bases, J lost 2 bases, and 8 bases stayed unmatched. The CDR3 is 17 residues long.

The rearrangement joins TRBV11-2 to TRBJ2-3; 9 bases are shared with TRBD2. In germline, CDR1 is SGHAT, CDR2 FQNNGV. The V and J ends lost 3 bases and 8 bases, in that order; junction bases with no gene match: 9. This CDR3 comprises 15 residues. The CDR3 DNA is TGTGCCAGCAGCTTTGATAGCGGGAGCAGGGTTACGCAGTATTTT. This sequence encodes CASSFDSGSRVTQYF.

This chain links TRBV3-1 (or the pseudogene TRBV3-2) with TRBJ1-4; D may be TRBD1 (6 bases). Germline assignment: CDR1 LGHDT and CDR2 YNNKEL (reference sequence). The CDR3 has 16 residues. The V gene lost 2 bases and the J gene lost 4 bases, with 14 bases spanning the gap. The CDR3 nucleotides are TGTGCCAGCAGCCAAAATCCGGGACAATTTAATGAAAAACTGTTTTTT. Translated, it gives CASSQNPGQFNEKLFF.

The V gene is TRBV6-5, the J gene TRBJ2-3, with 8 bases matching TRBD2. The V segment lost 0 bases and the J segment 5 bases; nucleotides outside the gene matches: 4. Germline V gives CDR1 MNHEY, CDR2 SVGAGI. The CDR3 runs to 15 residues. The CDR3 nucleotides are TGTGCCAGCAGTTACTCTAGCGGGATTCAAGATACGCAGTATTTT. This translates into CASSYSSGIQDTQYF.

This clone was recorded a few times. This sequence joins TRBV5-6 and TRBJ1-2; D may be TRBD1 (5 bases). The CDR3 covers 13 residues. CDR1 is SGHDT, CDR2 YYEEEE, per germline. The V and J ends lost 0 bases and 4 bases respectively, with 7 bases between them. The CDR3 is CASSLGGTYGYTF. DNA for the CDR3: TGTGCCAGCAGCTTGGGGGGCACCTATGGCTACACCTTC. Full variable domain (remainder filled in from reference TRBV5-6 and TRBJ1-2): DAGVTQSPTHLIKTRGQQVTLRCSPKSGHDTVSWYQQALGQGPQFIFQYYEEEERQRGNFPDRFSGHQFPNYSSELNVNALLLGDSALYLCASSLGGTYGYTFGSGTRLTVV.

As DNA, the CDR3 is TGTGCCAGCAGCTTACACGGCGGCTCCGCAAATGAGCAGTTCTTC. Encoded protein: CASSLHGGSANEQFF. The chain recombines TRBV5-6 with TRBJ2-1; D remains unclear. V lost 2 bases and J 7 bases, leaving 16 bases between the germline ends. The CDR3 is 15 residues long. CDR1 and CDR2 (germline): SGHDT, YYEEEE.

The V gene is TRBV6-5, the J gene TRBJ1-1; TRBD1 is a possible D gene (6 bases). This CDR3 region has 12 residues. CDR1 is MNHEY, CDR2 SVGAGI, per germline. Deletions cut 5 bases from V and 4 bases from J, with 8 bases between. The CDR3 coding sequence is TGTGCCAGCAGTACAGGGAGCACTGAAGCTTTCTTT. Translated: CASSTGSTEAFF.

This clone was counted only a few times. One junction end does not reproduce the germline sequence, and a read error may be involved. V gene TRBV5-5 combines with J gene TRBJ2-7; 7 positions match TRBD2. CDR1 and CDR2 from the germline V gene are SGHKS and YYEKEE (reference sequence). This CDR3 contains 16 residues. The CDR3 nucleotides are TGTGCCAGCAGCTTGGCGGCCGGGGGGAGGGCCTACCAGCAGTACTTC. Protein: CASSLAAGGRAYQQYF.

The chain links TRBV5-1 to TRBJ1-5; D not resolved. V was clipped by 0 bases and J by 3 bases, with 4 bases between them. CDR3 size: 13 residues. Germline V lookup: CDR1 SGHRS, CDR2 YFSETQ. CDR3 DNA: TGCGCCAGCAGCTTGGCCGTCAATCAGCCCCAGCATTTT. Translation: CASSLAVNQPQHF.

The V and J genes are TRBV10-2 and TRBJ2-3; 14 positions match TRBD2. The CDR3 runs 18 residues. The germline gives CDR1 WSHSY, CDR2 SAAADI. With V trimmed by 0 bases and J by 1 base, 3 bases remained unmatched. The CDR3, as DNA: TGCGCCAGCAGTGAGTCTGCGACTAGCGGGGGGGGCACAGATACGCAGTATTTT. Encoded protein: CASSESATSGGGTDTQYF.

This sequence joins TRBV19 and TRBJ2-6; 7 positions agree with TRBD2. This CDR3 is 15 amino acids long. The germline CDR1 and CDR2 sequences are LNHDA and SQIVND (reference sequence). V dropped 3 bases and J dropped 4; count of bases not matched to a gene: 3. The CDR3 nucleotides read TGTGCCAGTAGTATGGGAGGGCGCGGGGCCAACGTCCTGACTTTC. Residues: CASSMGGRGANVLTF.

The table lists this clone with a count of one. The chain has TRBV6-5 and TRBJ1-1, with D possibly matching TRBD1 (6 bases). Looked up from germline, CDR1 is MNHEY and CDR2 is SVGAGI. V lost 7 bases, J lost 4 bases, and 13 bases lay in between. The CDR3 loop spans 13 amino acids. The CDR3 nucleotides read TGTGCCAGCACTCGGACAGCCCCCACTGAAGCTTTCTTT. It encodes CASTRTAPTEAFF.

V is TRBV3-1 (or the pseudogene TRBV3-2) and J is TRBJ1-6; TRBD1 aligns across 8 bases. J lost 8 bases, V lost 4 bases, and 7 bases had no gene match. This CDR3 has 15 residues. CDR1 and CDR2 (germline): LGHDT, YNNKEL (reference sequence). The CDR3 region is CASSPQGAADSPLHF. As DNA, the CDR3 is TGTGCCAGCAGCCCGCAGGGGGCTGCCGATTCACCCCTCCACTTT.

The chain uses TRBV5-4 and TRBJ2-5, with TRBD1 as a possible D gene (5 bases). This CDR3 is built from 14 residues. The V end lost 4 bases, the J end lost 6 bases, and 16 bases lay between the germline ends. CDR1 is SGHNT and CDR2 is YYREEE in the germline V gene (reference sequence). The CDR3 DNA reads as TGTGCCAGCAGCCCCGAGCTGGGGCGGAAGACCCAGTACTTC. Translation: CASSPELGRKTQYF.

This clone showed up just a few times. The chain combines TRBV28 with TRBJ1-5; TRBD1 is a possible D gene (6 bases). Germline V gene sequence: CDR1 MDHEN, CDR2 SYDVKM. Between the trimmed V and J ends, which lost 5 bases and 6 bases, there was a span of 14 bases. CDR3 size: 14 residues. The CDR3 sequence is CASSPSTGSQPQHF. The CDR3 DNA is TGTGCCAGCAGTCCGTCTACAGGGAGTCAGCCCCAGCATTTT.

This clone was found a few times. The gene calls are TRBV19 and TRBJ2-7, with 10 bases that match TRBD1. V was pared by 5 bases and J by 4 bases, with 2 bases of the junction left unmatched. The CDR3 consists of 13 residues. In germline, CDR1 is LNHDA, CDR2 SQIVND (reference sequence). CDR3 residues: CASSRQGAYEQYF. The DNA of the CDR3 is TGTGCCAGTAGTCGACAGGGGGCTTACGAGCAGTACTTC. Full variable domain (remainder filled in from reference TRBV19 and TRBJ2-7): DGGITQSPKYLFRKEGQNVTLSCEQNLNHDAMYWYRQDPGQGLRLIYYSQIVNDFQKGDIAEGYSVSREKKESFPLTVTSAQKNPTAFYLCASSRQGAYEQYFGPGTRLTVT.

This clone was recorded a few times. This chain links TRBV6-5 with TRBJ1-6; D call uncertain. The germline gives CDR1 MNHEY, CDR2 SVGAGI. The V and J ends lost 3 bases and 7 bases respectively, with 4 bases between them. The CDR3 runs to 12 residues. CDR3 amino acids: CASSYLNSPLHF. The CDR3 nucleotides are TGTGCCAGCAGTTATCTGAATTCACCCCTCCACTTT.

CDR3 DNA sequence: TGTGCCAGCAGGAGGGGGACAGCTAATCAGCCCCAGCATTTT. This sequence encodes CASRRGTANQPQHF. The J gene is TRBJ1-5, the V gene TRBV2; TRBD1 matches at 7 bases. From germline, CDR1 is SNHLY and CDR2 FYNNEI. The J segment lost 4 bases and the V segment lost 6 bases, leaving 6 bases of the junction unmatched. CDR3 length equals 14 residues.

V usage is TRBV2 and J usage is TRBJ1-2, with 7 bases that match TRBD1. Trimming removed 6 bases from V and 4 bases from J; junction bases left unmatched: 11. CDR3 length: 15 residues. Germline V gene sequence: CDR1 SNHLY, CDR2 FYNNEI. CDR3 in DNA: TGTGCCAGCAGGACAGGGCAAGTACTGGGCTATGGCTACACCTTC. It codes for CASRTGQVLGYGYTF.

The CDR3 sequence: CASSYRHLDEKLFF. DNA for the CDR3: TGTGCCAGCAGTTATAGACACCTCGATGAAAAACTGTTTTTT. The chain is built from TRBV6-5 and TRBJ1-4; no clear D gene. The V and J ends lost 3 bases and 6 bases respectively, with 11 bases between them. The CDR3 covers 14 residues. The germline V gene encodes CDR1 MNHEY and CDR2 SVGAGI.

J is TRBJ2-7 and V is TRBV12-3 or TRBV12-4; TRBD1 matches 7 bases. V lost 4 bases to trimming and J lost 1 base; unmatched junction nucleotides: 1. The CDR3 is made up of 13 amino acids. CDR3 sequence (DNA): TGTGCCAGCAGTTCGGGACAGTCCTACGAGCAGTACTTC. Its translation is CASSSGQSYEQYF.

The chain combines TRBV5-1 with TRBJ1-4, with 9 bases that match TRBD1. The length of the CDR3 is 14 residues. V shed 7 bases and J 8 bases; nucleotides not matched to a gene: 9. From germline, CDR1 is SGHRS and CDR2 YFSETQ. CDR3 DNA: TGCGCCAGCGGATTGGGACAGGGAAGCGAAAAACTGTTTTTT. Translating gives CASGLGQGSEKLFF.

The rearrangement uses TRBV2 and TRBJ1-1; 8 nucleotides align to TRBD1. Germline CDR1 SNHLY, CDR2 FYNNEI. With V trimmed by 7 bases and J by 5 bases, 9 bases remained unmatched. CDR3 length: 14 amino acids. The CDR3 here is CASTLQGGRTEAFF. CDR3 nucleotides: TGTGCCAGCACCCTACAGGGGGGGAGGACTGAAGCTTTCTTT. The full variable domain, completed using reference TRBV2 and TRBJ1-1, is EPEVTQTPSHQVTQMGQEVILRCVPISNHLYFYWYRQILGQKVEFLVSFYNNEISEKSEIFDDQFSVERPDGSNFTLKIRSTKLEDSAMYFCASTLQGGRTEAFFGQGTRLTVV.

The chain recombines TRBV10-3 with TRBJ2-7, with 7 bases matching TRBD2. Looked up from germline, CDR1 is ENHRY and CDR2 is SYGVKD. The CDR3 spans 14 residues. After removal of 6 bases from V and 5 bases from J, the junction contained 10 bases not matched to a gene. Written as DNA, the CDR3 is TGTGCCATCAGCCCGACTCCCGCGGGGGACGAGCAGTACTTC. The encoded protein is CAISPTPAGDEQYF.